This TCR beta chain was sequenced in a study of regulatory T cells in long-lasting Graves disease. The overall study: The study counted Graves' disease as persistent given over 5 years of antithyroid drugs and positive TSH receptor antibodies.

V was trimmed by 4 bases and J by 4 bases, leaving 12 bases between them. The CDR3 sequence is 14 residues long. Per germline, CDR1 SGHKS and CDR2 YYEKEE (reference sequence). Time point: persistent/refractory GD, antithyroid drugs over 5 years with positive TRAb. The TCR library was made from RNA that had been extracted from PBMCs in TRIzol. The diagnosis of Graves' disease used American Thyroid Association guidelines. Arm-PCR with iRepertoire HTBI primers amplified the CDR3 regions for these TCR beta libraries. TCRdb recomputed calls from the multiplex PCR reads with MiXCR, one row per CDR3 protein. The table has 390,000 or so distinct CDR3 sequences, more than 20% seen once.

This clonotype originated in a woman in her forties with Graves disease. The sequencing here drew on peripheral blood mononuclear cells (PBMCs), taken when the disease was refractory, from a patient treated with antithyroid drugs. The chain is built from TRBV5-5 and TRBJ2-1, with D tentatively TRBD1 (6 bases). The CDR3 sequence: CASSHSRGYNEQFF. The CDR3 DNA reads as TGTGCCAGCAGCCACTCCAGGGGATACAATGAGCAGTTCTTC.